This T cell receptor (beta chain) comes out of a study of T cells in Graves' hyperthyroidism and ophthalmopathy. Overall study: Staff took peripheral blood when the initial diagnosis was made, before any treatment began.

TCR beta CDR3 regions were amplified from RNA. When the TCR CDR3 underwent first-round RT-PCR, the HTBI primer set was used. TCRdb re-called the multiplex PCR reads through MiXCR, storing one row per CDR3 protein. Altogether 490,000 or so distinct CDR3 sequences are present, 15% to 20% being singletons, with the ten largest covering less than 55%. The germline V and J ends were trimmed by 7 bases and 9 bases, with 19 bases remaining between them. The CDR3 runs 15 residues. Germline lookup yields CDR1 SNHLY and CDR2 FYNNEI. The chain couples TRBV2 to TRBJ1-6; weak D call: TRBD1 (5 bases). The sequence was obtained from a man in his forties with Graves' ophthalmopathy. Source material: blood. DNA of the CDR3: TGTGCCAGCAAGTCCGACGGGGGGTTCGGTTCACCCCTCCACTTT. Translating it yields CASKSDGGFGSPLHF.